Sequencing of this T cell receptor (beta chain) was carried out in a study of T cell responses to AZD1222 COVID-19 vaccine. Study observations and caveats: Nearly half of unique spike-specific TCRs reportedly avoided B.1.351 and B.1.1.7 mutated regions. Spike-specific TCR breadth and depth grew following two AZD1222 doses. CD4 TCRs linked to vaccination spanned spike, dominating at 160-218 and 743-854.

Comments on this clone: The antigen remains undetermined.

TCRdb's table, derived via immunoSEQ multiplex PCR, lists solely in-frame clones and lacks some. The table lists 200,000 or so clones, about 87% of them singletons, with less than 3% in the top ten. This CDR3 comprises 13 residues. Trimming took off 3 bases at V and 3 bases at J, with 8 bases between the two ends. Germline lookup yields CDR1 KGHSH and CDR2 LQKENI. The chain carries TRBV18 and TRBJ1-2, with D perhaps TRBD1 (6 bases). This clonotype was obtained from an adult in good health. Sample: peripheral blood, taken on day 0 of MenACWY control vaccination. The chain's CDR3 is CASSPSGDYGYTF. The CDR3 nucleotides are TGTGCCAGCTCACCGTCAGGGGACTATGGCTACACCTTC.